This TCR beta chain was identified during a study of blood T cell repertoires in COVID-19. About the study: COVID-19 samples from acute and convalescent phases originated in the United States, Italy and Spain. PBMCs, B-cell-depleted T cells, or T cells were the source of the cDNA or gDNA that made up the material.

Per the original data handling: It was from reference gene primer amplification that nucleated cell counts were estimated. Generated by immunoSEQ multiplex PCR, the TCRdb table keeps only in-frame clones and is missing some. For V, J and clone size, that table is used; D and trimming come from the DNA. The table includes some 96,000 clones, more than 85% detected once. CDR1 and CDR2 (germline): SGHDT, YYEEEE. V was cut by 1 base and J by 4 bases, with 8 bases left in between. This CDR3 is built from 13 residues. The sequence derives from a man aged 50 or older with active COVID-19. The chain is built from TRBV5-6 and TRBJ1-1, with D perhaps TRBD1 (5 bases). Specimen: peripheral blood. In nucleotides, the CDR3 is TGTGCCAGCAGCTTGAGGGGCAGCACTGAAGCTTTCTTT. Protein product: CASSLRGSTEAFF.